A single sample is the source of the 9 T cell receptor beta chains below, sequenced in a study of blood T cell repertoires in COVID-19. TCRdb's table, derived via immunoSEQ multiplex PCR, lists solely in-frame clones and lacks some. In the table there are approximately 210,000 clones, around 89% of which are singletons. The specimen sequenced was peripheral blood. These receptor sequences come from a human donor in a cohort sampled during active COVID-19.

V gene TRBV5-8 combines with J gene TRBJ2-7; TRBD1 agrees at 7 bases. Trimming took 4 bases from V and 1 from J; bases not matched to a gene: 8. CDR3 length: 15 residues. The germline CDR1 and CDR2 sequences are SGHTS and YDEGEE. CDR3 loop: CASSMRSGGSYEQYF. The CDR3 bases are TGTGCCAGCAGCATGCGTTCAGGGGGTTCCTACGAGCAGTACTTC.

CDR3 DNA: TGTGCCAGCAGTTACTCCTGGACAGCGCTTAACTATGGCTACACCTTC. Protein sequence: CASSYSWTALNYGYTF. The chain couples TRBV6-2 or TRBV6-3 to TRBJ1-2; a weak D match, TRBD1 (6 bases). Germline V gene lookup returns CDR1 MNHEY and CDR2 SVGEGT. V lost 0 bases and J lost 1, with 12 bases in between. The CDR3 loop spans 16 amino acids.

The J gene is TRBJ2-5, the V gene TRBV5-8; no clear D. V lost 2 bases to trimming and J lost 2 bases, with 13 bases between them. Germline CDR1 and CDR2: SGHTS and YDEGEE. The CDR3 has 15 amino acids. CDR3 in amino acids: CASSLALVPQETQYF. The DNA for the CDR3 is TGTGCCAGCAGCTTAGCCTTAGTACCACAAGAGACCCAGTACTTC.

The chain has TRBV10-3 and TRBJ1-5, with TRBD1 identical over 9 bases. CDR3 length: 17 amino acids. Germline V gene sequence: CDR1 ENHRY, CDR2 SYGVKD. After removal of 4 bases from V and 3 bases from J, the junction contained 10 bases not matched to a gene. The chain's CDR3 is CAISASGTGYDNQPQHF. The CDR3 coding sequence is TGTGCCATCAGTGCGTCCGGGACAGGGTACGACAATCAGCCCCAGCATTTT.

The J gene is TRBJ1-1, the V gene TRBV11-3; D is unclear. Germline loops: CDR1 SGHNT, CDR2 YENEEA. V was shortened by 6 bases and J by 8 bases, with 16 bases between the two germline ends. The CDR3 runs to 13 residues. CDR3 in DNA: TGTGCCAGCAGTCGAGGGTTCAACTACGAAGCTTTCTTT. This codes for CASSRGFNYEAFF.

This sequence joins TRBV7-6 and TRBJ2-7; 7 bases line up with TRBD1. Germline CDR1 is SGHVS and CDR2 is FNYEAQ. J lost 7 bases, V lost 1 base, and 10 bases had no gene match. The CDR3 length is 15 residues. The CDR3 protein is CASSLVVDRFSEQYF. DNA for the CDR3: TGTGCCAGCAGCTTAGTAGTGGACAGGTTCAGTGAGCAGTACTTC.

The V call is TRBV24-1, the J call TRBJ2-2; TRBD2 is a possible D gene (6 bases). The germline CDR1 and CDR2 sequences are KGHDR and SFDVKD. Trimming left V 2 bases short and J 1 base short, with 16 bases between. This CDR3 has 18 residues. The CDR3 DNA reads as TGTGCCACCAGTGATTCCTTAGGAGCGGGCCAGAACACCGGGGAGCTGTTTTTT. This codes for CATSDSLGAGQNTGELFF.

This chain uses TRBV6-5 with TRBJ1-1; the D is unclear. CDR1 MNHEY and CDR2 SVGAGI come from the germline V gene. The CDR3 is 14 amino acids. Trimming left V 5 bases short and J 6 bases short, with 16 bases between. The CDR3 sequence: CASSLKFGSAEAFF. The CDR3 DNA follows: TGTGCCAGCAGTCTCAAATTCGGTTCGGCTGAAGCTTTCTTT.

V and J are TRBV11-3 and TRBJ2-3, with D unclear. This CDR3 has 13 amino acids. Per germline, CDR1 SGHNT and CDR2 YENEEA. V lost 3 bases to trimming and J lost 1 base, with 5 bases between them. This chain's CDR3 is CASSFLGTDTQYF. The CDR3 region has the DNA TGTGCCAGCAGCTTTCTTGGCACAGATACGCAGTATTTT. Based on the CDR3 plus reference TRBV11-3 and TRBJ2-3, the full variable domain is EAGVVQSPRYKIIEKKQPVAFWCNPISGHNTLYWYLQNLGQGPELLIRYENEEAVDDSQLPKDRFSAERLKGVDSTLKIQPAELGDSAVYLCASSFLGTDTQYFGPGTRLTVL.